These T cell receptor beta chains were read from a single sample in a study of cytomegalovirus exposure and HLA in healthy donors. Using immunoSEQ multiplex PCR, the repertoire was profiled, and TCRdb retains in-frame clones only, with some absent. The sample lists fewer than 200,000 clones, 83% occurring once. Sequences were obtained from PBMCs. These receptors originate from a man between 40 and 49 years old in good health and CMV-seropositive. Both conserved end residues are part of each CDR3. The D gene is left open where the match is weak.

cdr3_aa: CASSEGNAYQGTDTQYF; j_call: TRBJ2-3; v_call: TRBV6-1; d_call: -
cdr3_aa: CASSLLQETQYF; j_call: TRBJ2-5; v_call: TRBV7-9; d_call: -
cdr3_aa: CASSVTNLGTQYF; j_call: TRBJ2-5; v_call: TRBV6-5; d_call: -
cdr3_aa: CASGHDSYNEQFF; j_call: TRBJ2-1; v_call: TRBV21-1; d_call: -
cdr3_aa: CASSGPAGQQYF; j_call: TRBJ2-7; v_call: TRBV25-1; d_call: -
cdr3_aa: CASSLVAGGPAFF; j_call: TRBJ1-1; v_call: TRBV7-7; d_call: TRBD1
cdr3_aa: CASSDSRTGIFYGYTF; j_call: TRBJ1-2; v_call: TRBV25-1; d_call: TRBD1
cdr3_aa: CASSSQRDYNEQFF; j_call: TRBJ2-1; v_call: TRBV27; d_call: TRBD2
cdr3_aa: CASSLVGEWYGYTF; j_call: TRBJ1-2; v_call: TRBV28; d_call: -
cdr3_aa: CASKAGSGGYEQYF; j_call: TRBJ2-7; v_call: TRBV6-1; d_call: -
cdr3_aa: CASSSTGANYGYTF; j_call: TRBJ1-2; v_call: TRBV5-1; d_call: -
cdr3_aa: CASSGRIYNEQFF; j_call: TRBJ2-1; v_call: TRBV10-1; d_call: -
cdr3_aa: CASSFQAPGSNQPQHF; j_call: TRBJ1-5; v_call: TRBV28; d_call: -
cdr3_aa: CASRVGGSNQPQHF; j_call: TRBJ1-5; v_call: TRBV6-1; d_call: -
cdr3_aa: CATMDRGRTEAFF; j_call: TRBJ1-1; v_call: TRBV19; d_call: TRBD1
cdr3_aa: CASSIRRRAFF; j_call: TRBJ1-1; v_call: TRBV19; d_call: -
cdr3_aa: CASSYGYEQYF; j_call: TRBJ2-7; v_call: TRBV27; d_call: -
cdr3_aa: CASSLGGILAGDEQYF; j_call: TRBJ2-7; v_call: TRBV5-4; d_call: TRBD2
cdr3_aa: CASSETQGANTEAFF; j_call: TRBJ1-1; v_call: TRBV25-1; d_call: -
cdr3_aa: CATSYLGSNEQFF; j_call: TRBJ2-1; v_call: TRBV19; d_call: -
cdr3_aa: CASTLTGPGANVLTF; j_call: TRBJ2-6; v_call: TRBV19; d_call: -
cdr3_aa: CATSRDLGVKGNQPQHF; j_call: TRBJ1-5; v_call: TRBV15; d_call: -
cdr3_aa: CASRGRDEQFF; j_call: TRBJ2-1; v_call: TRBV19; d_call: -
cdr3_aa: CASRFEGALNYGYTF; j_call: TRBJ1-2; v_call: TRBV5-1; d_call: TRBD1
cdr3_aa: CSAGLAGSNTGELFF; j_call: TRBJ2-2; v_call: TRBV29-1; d_call: TRBD2
cdr3_aa: CASSSSGQGQETQYF; j_call: TRBJ2-5; v_call: TRBV28; d_call: TRBD1
cdr3_aa: CASSLPGTGVEAFF; j_call: TRBJ1-1; v_call: TRBV5-6; d_call: TRBD1
cdr3_aa: CASSPDKSNQPQHF; j_call: TRBJ1-5; v_call: TRBV18; d_call: -
cdr3_aa: CASSPPTVQPQHF; j_call: TRBJ1-5; v_call: TRBV19; d_call: -
cdr3_aa: CASSVRLAPYNTVEQFF; j_call: TRBJ2-1; v_call: TRBV6-1; d_call: TRBD2
cdr3_aa: CASSRRGGNTEAFF; j_call: TRBJ1-1; v_call: TRBV19; d_call: -
cdr3_aa: CSVEWGQGRQETQYF; j_call: TRBJ2-5; v_call: TRBV29-1; d_call: TRBD1
cdr3_aa: CASSPSAGGTETQYF; j_call: TRBJ2-5; v_call: TRBV11-2; d_call: TRBD2
cdr3_aa: CASMGVLGSPLHF; j_call: TRBJ1-6; v_call: TRBV6-1; d_call: -
cdr3_aa: CSVEKGWRQGRSYEQYF; j_call: TRBJ2-7; v_call: TRBV29-1; d_call: TRBD1
cdr3_aa: CASSKPRDSKIDNEQFF; j_call: TRBJ2-1; v_call: TRBV21-1; d_call: -
cdr3_aa: CASSHRTSGPYEQYF; j_call: TRBJ2-7; v_call: TRBV7-2; d_call: TRBD2
cdr3_aa: CASSLSPGEGGYEQYF; j_call: TRBJ2-7; v_call: TRBV5-1; d_call: -
cdr3_aa: CASSLGGTGGQNTEAFF; j_call: TRBJ1-1; v_call: TRBV5-1; d_call: TRBD1